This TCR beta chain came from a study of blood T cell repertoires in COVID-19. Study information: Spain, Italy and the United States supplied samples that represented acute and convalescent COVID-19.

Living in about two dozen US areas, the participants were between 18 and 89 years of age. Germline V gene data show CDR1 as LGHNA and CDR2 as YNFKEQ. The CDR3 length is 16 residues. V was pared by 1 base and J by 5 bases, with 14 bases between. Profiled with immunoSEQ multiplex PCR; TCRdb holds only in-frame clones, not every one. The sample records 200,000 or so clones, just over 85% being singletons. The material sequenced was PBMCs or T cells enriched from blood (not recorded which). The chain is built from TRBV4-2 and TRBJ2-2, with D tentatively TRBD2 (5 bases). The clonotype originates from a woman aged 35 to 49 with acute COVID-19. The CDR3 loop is CASSQVLGGETGELFF. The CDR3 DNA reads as TGTGCCAGCAGCCAAGTATTAGGAGGAGAAACCGGGGAGCTGTTTTTT.